Shown below are 9 T cell receptor beta chains from a single sample sequenced in a study of T cell responses to AZD1222 COVID-19 vaccine (dated by TCRdb to about 2021). Per the publication, the time point label means: baseline before first vaccination. To prepare the library, the immunoSEQ multiplex PCR assay was applied. The immuneACCESS repertoire file appears here via TCRdb, limited to in-frame rearrangements. These files lack a portion of the clones; in checked studies, under half of the deficit traces to unresolved V genes, and the cause of the others is not known. The sample table records around 140,000 clones; roughly 92% of these occur just once. Jointly, the top ten make up around 5.9% of the sample. The source was peripheral blood, collected on day 0 of AZD1222 vaccination. All receptors come from an adult in good health.

This clone appeared once. This chain uses TRBV9 with TRBJ2-7; D is perhaps TRBD2 (5 bases). From germline, CDR1 is SGDLS and CDR2 YYNGEE. Trimming took off 0 bases at V and 2 bases at J, with 12 bases between the two ends. There are 15 residues in the CDR3. The DNA for the CDR3 is TGTGCCAGCAGCGTAGCCGTCGGGATTGCCTACGAGCAGTACTTC. This translates into CASSVAVGIAYEQYF.

The V call is TRBV27, the J call TRBJ2-1, with 9 bases that match TRBD2. CDR3 length: 15 amino acids. Germline loops: CDR1 MNHEY, CDR2 SMNVEV (reference sequence). Losses at the gene ends were 7 bases for V and 4 bases for J; bases not matched to a gene: 8. The CDR3 DNA sequence: TGTGCCAGCACCCCCGGGACTAGCAGTTACAATGAGCAGTTCTTC. Translation gives CASTPGTSSYNEQFF.

The J gene is TRBJ1-5, the V gene TRBV6-5, with D perhaps TRBD1 (6 bases). The germline V and J ends were trimmed by 7 bases and 5 bases, with 15 bases remaining between them. There are 14 residues in the CDR3. In germline, CDR1 is MNHEY, CDR2 SVGAGI. The CDR3 loop is CASTPGQSDQPQHF. CDR3 DNA: TGTGCCAGCACGCCCGGACAGAGCGATCAGCCCCAGCATTTT.

This clone appeared a single time. This chain uses TRBV30 with TRBJ1-2; D call uncertain. V lost 3 bases, J lost 4 bases, and 12 bases lay in between. Germline V gives CDR1 GTSNPN, CDR2 SVGIG (reference sequence). CDR3 length equals 13 residues. CDR3 DNA sequence: TGTGCCTGGAGGGGGTTCAGGACCTATGGCTACACCTTC. Residues: CAWRGFRTYGYTF.

This clone was detected only once. The chain combines TRBV6-1 with TRBJ2-1; D is unresolved. In germline, CDR1 is MNHNS, CDR2 SASEGT. V lost 3 bases to trimming and J lost 8 bases, with 17 bases between them. CDR3 length: 15 residues. CDR3 sequence reads: CASSDPATLRDEQFF. Here the CDR3 DNA reads TGTGCCAGCAGTGACCCGGCTACCCTTCGCGATGAGCAGTTCTTC.

The J gene is TRBJ1-5, the V gene TRBV6-6; possibly TRBD1 for D (5 bases). The CDR3 is made up of 14 amino acids. Looked up from germline, CDR1 is MNHNY and CDR2 is SVGAGI (reference sequence). V dropped 6 bases and J dropped 3 bases, with 12 bases sitting between them. This CDR3 reads CASSESGPNQPQHF. CDR3 coding DNA: TGTGCCAGCAGCGAGTCGGGACCCAATCAGCCCCAGCATTTT.

This chain connects TRBV28 to TRBJ1-5, with 7 bases matching TRBD1. Germline V gene lookup returns CDR1 MDHEN and CDR2 SYDVKM. This CDR3 is 16 amino acids long. The ends lost 6 bases at V and 5 bases at J; junction bases unmatched: 13. The CDR3 here is CASSSTPDRADQPQHF. The CDR3, as DNA: TGTGCCAGCAGCTCGACCCCTGACAGGGCGGATCAGCCCCAGCATTTT.

J is TRBJ1-2 and V is TRBV19; TRBD1 aligns across 7 bases. This CDR3 contains 14 residues. Trimming took 7 bases from V and 6 from J; bases not matched to a gene: 11. Germline assignment: CDR1 LNHDA and CDR2 SQIVND (reference sequence). CDR3 amino acids: CASTLLPQGDGYTF. In nucleotides, the CDR3 is TGTGCCAGTACCCTACTGCCGCAGGGGGATGGCTACACCTTC.

The chain combines TRBV30 with TRBJ1-2; D ambiguous. In germline, CDR1 is GTSNPN, CDR2 SVGIG (reference sequence). This CDR3 spans 15 amino acids. With 5 bases removed from V and 4 bases from J, the gap between germline ends came to 20 bases. CDR3 nucleotide sequence: TGTGCCTGGCGCTCCGCTGGATCGTCCCTCTATGGCTACACCTTC. Translation: CAWRSAGSSLYGYTF.